This T cell receptor beta chain appears in the sequencing data of a study of vaccination and CD4 T cells after COVID-19. Study results and limitations: Counts of SARS-CoV-2-reactive clonotypes had a median that went from around 21 to 38, a nonsignificant change.

Cultured CD4+ T cell DNA underwent sequencing with the Oncomine TCR Beta short-read assay. TCRdb processed the PCR reads anew with MiXCR; each CDR3 protein has one entry. There are about 8,900 distinct CDR3 sequences in the sample; 64% occur only once, and approximately 28% lies in the top ten. The CDR3 loop spans 13 amino acids. Between the trimmed V and J ends, which lost 5 bases and 0 bases, there was a span of 8 bases. CDR1 is SGHDN and CDR2 is FVKESK in the germline V gene. Turning to this clonotype: Its antigen remains unidentified.

Noted treatment: roughly 10-day PBMC culture with coronavirus spike peptide pools or control peptides (ViraFEST assay). The chain has TRBV14 and TRBJ2-7; no clear D. The origin of this receptor is a human donor who had recovered from COVID-19. Material: CD4+ T cells from blood, cultured in vitro. CDR3 sequence: CASSDVDSYEQYF. CDR3 sequence (DNA): TGTGCCAGCAGCGACGTAGACTCCTACGAGCAGTACTTC.